These T cell receptor beta chains were read from a single sample in a study of T cells in tuberculosis. Assay: immunoSEQ multiplex PCR; the TCRdb copy retains only in-frame clones and omits some. Among around 30,000 clones listed, around 91% were seen once. Source material: PBMCs. These receptors were taken from a donor aged 10 to 29 with latent tuberculosis or without tuberculosis infection. CDR3s include the opening cysteine and the closing phenylalanine or tryptophan. A D gene is named only where the DNA matches it firmly. Clone size is shown for a subset of rows, as once, few, many or a class of expanded clone.

>TRBJ2-6|TRBD1|NA|TRBV5-1
CASSRGQGYSGANVLTF
TGCGCCAGCAGCAGGGGACAGGGGTACTCTGGGGCCAACGTCCTGACTTTC
>TRBJ2-1|TRBD2|NA|TRBV10-3
CAISELASGGGYNEQFF
TGTGCCATCAGTGAGTTGGCTAGCGGGGGGGGATACAATGAGCAGTTCTTC
>TRBJ1-2|NA|few|TRBV25-1
CASSPNTGLANYGYTF
TGTGCCAGCAGTCCCAACACAGGGCTTGCTAACTATGGCTACACCTTC
>TRBJ2-2|NA|NA|TRBV4-1
CASSHSQENTGELFF
TGCGCCAGCAGCCATTCACAGGAGAACACCGGGGAGCTGTTTTTT
>TRBJ2-3|TRBD2|NA|TRBV11-2
CASSLSTSGGETQYF
TGTGCCAGCAGCTTATCGACTAGCGGGGGGGAGACGCAGTATTTT
>TRBJ2-3|NA|NA|TRBV29-1
CSVPLASGGTQYF
TGCAGCGTTCCGTTAGCCTCGGGTGGTACGCAGTATTTT
>TRBJ1-2|NA|NA|TRBV4-3
CASSQDKVTGGYTF
TGCGCCAGCAGCCAAGACAAGGTAACGGGTGGCTACACCTTC
>TRBJ2-3|TRBD1|NA|TRBV10-3
CAISAGTATDTQYF
TGTGCCATCAGTGCAGGGACAGCCACAGATACGCAGTATTTT
>TRBJ2-3|TRBD2|once|TRBV5-1
CASSLGLAGPLSTDTQYF
TGCGCCAGCAGCTTGGGGCTAGCGGGACCACTCAGCACAGATACGCAGTATTTT
>TRBJ2-7|TRBD2|once|TRBV7-2
CASSLLAGGYEQYF
TGTGCCAGCAGCTTATTAGCGGGGGGGTACGAGCAGTACTTC
>TRBJ1-1|TRBD1|NA|TRBV5-1
CASSSGTGRAEAFF
TGCGCCAGCAGCTCCGGGACAGGACGGGCTGAAGCTTTCTTT
>TRBJ2-3|NA|NA|TRBV27
CATWTAHTDTQYF
TGTGCCACCTGGACTGCTCATACAGATACGCAGTATTTT
>TRBJ1-5|NA|NA|TRBV28
CASSTPLGFFQPQHF
TGTGCCAGCAGTACTCCCCTCGGGTTTTTTCAGCCCCAGCATTTT
>TRBJ2-2|NA|NA|TRBV5-1
CASSFFRVDTGELFF
TGCGCCAGCAGCTTCTTCAGGGTAGACACCGGGGAGCTGTTTTTT
>TRBJ1-1|NA|NA|TRBV6-4
CASSDSSRGTEAFF
TGTGCCAGCAGTGACTCCTCAAGAGGCACTGAAGCTTTCTTT
>TRBJ2-3|NA|NA|TRBV5-6
CASSLGGPDTQYF
TGTGCCAGCAGCTTGGGGGGGCCAGATACGCAGTATTTT
>TRBJ2-3|NA|NA|TRBV29-1
CSARRGFTDTQYF
TGCAGCGCAAGACGAGGATTTACAGATACGCAGTATTTT
>TRBJ1-6|NA|NA|TRBV10-3
CAISVQRYNSPLHF
TGTGCCATCAGTGTACAGAGATATAATTCACCCCTCCACTTT
>TRBJ2-3|NA|NA|TRBV25-1
CASSEPGADTQYF
TGTGCCAGCAGTGAGCCCGGGGCAGATACGCAGTATTTT
>TRBJ1-5|TRBD1|NA|TRBV19
CASRQTGGWSQPQHF
TGTGCCAGTAGGCAGACAGGGGGGTGGTCTCAGCCCCAGCATTTT
>TRBJ2-5|NA|once|TRBV27
CASIKETQYF
TGTGCCAGCATAAAAGAGACCCAGTACTTC
>TRBJ2-6|TRBD1|NA|TRBV5-1
CASSLVTGVSGANVLTF
TGCGCCAGCAGCTTGGTGACAGGGGTGTCTGGGGCCAACGTCCTGACTTTC
>TRBJ1-1|TRBD1|NA|TRBV28
CASSPRQGNTEAFF
TGTGCCAGCAGTCCCCGACAGGGCAACACTGAAGCTTTCTTT
>TRBJ2-2|TRBD2|NA|TRBV29-1
CSGGTSFISGELFF
TGCAGCGGCGGGACTAGCTTTATTTCCGGGGAGCTGTTTTTT